This T cell receptor (beta chain) was retrieved from a study of T cell responses to AZD1222 COVID-19 vaccine (dated by TCRdb to 2020 to 2023). Regarding the complete study: TCR sequencing was performed for 230 to 250 trial participants, of whom some 200 were given two doses of AZD1222 and some 26 were given two doses of MenACWY control vaccine. Trial participants were enrolled by age into subgroups of 18-55, 56-69 and 70-plus years, and about 150, 27 and 61 TCR-sequenced participants, respectively, were included in these subgroups. What the research found in general, with its limitations: After two AZD1222 doses, both the breadth and the depth of spike-specific TCRs were significantly higher than at day 0 and than in MenACWY recipients. In the small 56-69-year group, the increase in depth fell short of significance, most likely because of low power. Nearly half of unique spike-specific TCRs reportedly recognized epitopes outside regions mutated in the B.1.351 and B.1.1.7 variants. Participants were mostly white British and included more females than males, and it was suggested by the authors that clonal diversity may have been underestimated. The whole spike protein was spanned by vaccine-associated CD4 TCRs, and dominant responses were seen in regions 160-218 and 743-854. Because no day 14 peak-response samples were available, the repertoires could be characterized only after the peak T cell response. Only a handful of AZD1222 recipients were SARS-CoV-2 seropositive at baseline, limiting conclusions about previously exposed vaccinees.

The CDR3 regions of human TCRbeta chains were subjected to immunosequencing. Processing in the source paper ran as follows. Repertoire TCRs were matched against a reference library of SARS-CoV-2-specific TCRs generated with the MIRA antigen-specificity platform. Breadth meant the fraction of unique TCRs that were SARS-CoV-2-associated, whereas depth meant the fraction of total T cells that were SARS-CoV-2-associated. Using the MIRA data, every spike-specific TCR was mapped to the spike region that the TCR reacted to and assigned to either a CD4 or a CD8 class. Log10-transformed breadth and depth values were compared by one-way ANOVA with Sidak's multiple comparisons tests. The clones in this table, taken by TCRdb from immuneACCESS, are in-frame only. Not every clone is retained; where verified, under half of the shortfall comes from an unresolved V gene, and the cause of the rest is unknown. V and J calls and clone size are given by that table; D and trimming were obtained from the DNA. The sample table records tens of thousands of clones; about nine tenths of these occur just once. The top ten hold about 7.1% of the sample.

Concerning this clone itself: Its antigen has not been determined. Per-base quality was not reported, and no clone a single base away is much larger than it.

The sample's time point label, in plain terms: about 28 days (+/-7) after the second vaccine dose. AZD1222 recipients with second doses at about 4 weeks or about 12 weeks were pooled, because spike-specific TCR depth and breadth did not differ between schedules. Vaccinee samples were obtained from the UK trials COV001 and COV002, which included a single-blind randomized controlled phase 2/3 trial of AZD1222 (ChAdOx1 nCoV-19) in healthy adults. Trial participant PBMC samples were collected at day 0 and day 28 after the second dose for TCRbeta chain sequencing. CDR1 and CDR2 (LNHDA, SQIVND) derive from the germline V gene (reference sequence). The CDR3 runs 15 residues from the cysteine to the phenylalanine. Solely the CDR3 DNA is kept, with 45 bases framed from the first base. V is shortened by 10 bases, J by 6 bases, and the region joining them spans 22 bases.

The TCR was taken from an adult who received the AZD1222 COVID-19 vaccine. Recombination connected TRBV19 to TRBJ1-5; a weak D assignment points to TRBD1 (5 bases agree). This specimen consisted of peripheral blood, obtained 28 days after the second AZD1222 dose. The CDR3 reads CATEIRAIIGQPQHF. The nucleotide sequence is TGTGCCACCGAGATCAGGGCAATCATCGGTCAGCCCCAGCATTTT.